The 17 T cell receptor beta chains listed next were all sequenced from one sample in a study of blood T cell repertoires in COVID-19. The method was immunoSEQ multiplex PCR; TCRdb's version includes in-frame clones alone and lacks a portion of them. The sample lists about 27,000 clones, more than 85% occurring once. Sequences were obtained from peripheral blood. These receptors were obtained from a human donor with active COVID-19. The donor label of this sample is uncertain.

The gene calls are TRBV3-1 (or the pseudogene TRBV3-2) and TRBJ2-7; 9 bases align to TRBD2. Looked up from germline, CDR1 is LGHDT and CDR2 is YNNKEL (reference sequence). The trim removed 1 base at V and 3 bases at J, leaving 10 bases unmatched. CDR3 length: 17 amino acids. As DNA, the CDR3 is TGTGCCAGCAGCCAAGGGAGGCTAGCGGGAATGATCTACGAGCAGTACTTC. It encodes CASSQGRLAGMIYEQYF.

The table lists this clone with a count of one. The chain couples TRBV7-6 to TRBJ1-2, with TRBD1 matching over 7 bases. This CDR3 has 16 amino acids. CDR1 and CDR2 from the germline V gene are SGHVS and FNYEAQ. J gave up 1 base and V 5 bases, and 10 bases lay outside the gene matches. CDR3 nucleotide sequence: TGTGCCAGCAGCCCAGGGGGGCTCAAGGATAACTATGGCTACACCTTC. Translating it yields CASSPGGLKDNYGYTF.

The genes are TRBV7-2 and TRBJ2-3, with D perhaps matching TRBD2 (5 bases). V was trimmed by 1 base and J by 1 base, leaving 21 bases between them. This CDR3 region has 19 residues. Germline values: CDR1 SGHTA, CDR2 FQGNSA. The CDR3 region is CASSLERSAEGLGTDTQYF. The CDR3 DNA follows: TGTGCCAGCAGCTTAGAGAGGTCTGCCGAGGGATTGGGCACAGATACGCAGTATTTT.

The chain uses TRBV19 and TRBJ1-1; TRBD1 aligns across 12 bases. This CDR3 is built from 14 residues. V lost 6 bases, J lost 3 bases, and 2 bases stayed unmatched. From germline, CDR1 is LNHDA and CDR2 SQIVND (reference sequence). For the CDR3, the DNA is TGTGCCAGTAGGGGACAGGGGGCACACACTGAAGCTTTCTTT. Protein: CASRGQGAHTEAFF.

The rearrangement joins TRBV28 to TRBJ2-7, with D possibly being TRBD1 (6 bases). CDR1 is MDHEN and CDR2 is SYDVKM in the germline V gene. The germline V and J ends were trimmed by 2 bases and 9 bases, with 17 bases remaining between them. The CDR3 has 14 amino acids. DNA of the CDR3: TGTGCCAGCAGTTTAAAACAGGGCTCCCTGCGGCAGTACTTC. It is translated as CASSLKQGSLRQYF.

This chain links TRBV7-3 with TRBJ2-1; TRBD2 agrees at 8 bases. Germline CDR1 reads SGHTA; CDR2 reads FQGTGA. The CDR3 runs 18 residues. The ends lost 5 bases at V and 5 bases at J; junction bases unmatched: 17. The CDR3 region has the DNA TGTGCCAGCAGCCCAATGGGTAGCGGGAATGTGGGGGACAATGAGCAGTTCTTC. It yields the protein CASSPMGSGNVGDNEQFF.

The chain has TRBV7-9 and TRBJ1-2, with D possibly matching TRBD1 (5 bases). This CDR3 has 15 amino acids. Germline V gene lookup returns CDR1 SEHNR and CDR2 FQNEAQ (reference sequence). Between the trimmed V and J ends, which lost 5 bases and 4 bases, there was a span of 17 bases. The CDR3 here is CASSPSSGGAYGYTF. The CDR3 region has the DNA TGTGCCAGCAGCCCCTCCAGCGGCGGGGCCTATGGCTACACCTTC.

The chain is built from TRBV11-2 and TRBJ1-1; D is undetermined. This CDR3 contains 14 residues. In germline, CDR1 is SGHAT, CDR2 FQNNGV. The V end lost 4 bases, the J end lost 0 bases, and 9 bases lay between the germline ends. The CDR3 spells CASSSPPLNTEAFF. CDR3 DNA sequence: TGTGCCAGCAGCTCCCCCCCGTTGAACACTGAAGCTTTCTTT.

The chain carries TRBV10-3 and TRBJ1-2; D gene unclear. CDR1 is ENHRY and CDR2 is SYGVKD in the germline V gene. This CDR3 contains 15 residues. Trimming stripped 10 bases from V and 2 bases from J, with 20 bases between. CDR3 bases: TGTGCCAGCAGCTTCTACAGTGACCAGAACTATGGCTACACCTTC. Residues: CASSFYSDQNYGYTF.

CDR3 sequence: CASSWGGVADIYEQYF. CDR3 DNA sequence: TGTGCCAGCAGCTGGGGTGGAGTAGCGGACATCTACGAGCAGTACTTC. This sequence joins TRBV5-4 and TRBJ2-7, with D possibly TRBD2 on 6 matching bases. Trimming took 3 bases from V and 3 from J, leaving 19 bases between them. The CDR3 covers 16 residues. Germline CDR1 is SGHNT and CDR2 is YYREEE (reference sequence).

V gene TRBV20-1 combines with J gene TRBJ2-7, with 8 positions matching TRBD2. The CDR3 is made up of 14 amino acids. J was trimmed by 2 bases and V by 3 bases; bases with no gene match: 6. Germline values: CDR1 DFQATT, CDR2 SNEGSKA (reference sequence). The CDR3 sequence: CSASSLAGPYEQYF. Written as DNA, the CDR3 is TGCAGTGCTAGTAGTCTAGCGGGTCCCTACGAGCAGTACTTC.

The chain joins TRBV5-1 to TRBJ2-4, with 9 bases that match TRBD1. In germline, CDR1 is SGHRS, CDR2 YFSETQ. V was clipped by 0 bases and J by 0 bases; unmatched bases: 7. The CDR3 sequence is 18 residues long. CDR3 in DNA: TGCGCCAGCAGCTTGGGGACAGGGGAGGTCTTAGCCAAAAACATTCAGTACTTC. This translates into CASSLGTGEVLAKNIQYF.

This clone is a singleton in its sample. J is TRBJ2-5 and V is TRBV2; 8 positions agree with TRBD2. The CDR3 loop spans 15 amino acids. Germline V gives CDR1 SNHLY, CDR2 FYNNEI. Trimming took 3 bases from V and 2 from J; bases not matched to a gene: 5. For the CDR3, the DNA is TGTGCCAGCAGTGATTCGGGGGGGACACAAGAGACCCAGTACTTC. Translated, it gives CASSDSGGTQETQYF.

The V and J genes are TRBV9 and TRBJ1-3; D is ambiguous. The CDR3 consists of 15 residues. Germline V gene sequence: CDR1 SGDLS, CDR2 YYNGEE. Trimming pared 0 bases from V and 0 bases from J, leaving 7 bases between. The CDR3 spells CASSVGGSSGNTIYF. The CDR3 DNA reads TGTGCCAGCAGCGTAGGAGGGTCCTCTGGAAACACCATATATTTT.

The V and J genes are TRBV4-1 and TRBJ1-5; 8 positions match TRBD1. The CDR3 has 18 residues. J lost 1 base, V lost 0 bases, and 8 bases had no gene match. Germline lookup yields CDR1 MGHRA and CDR2 YSYEKL. CDR3 sequence reads: CASSQEGPYRGSNQPQHF. CDR3 coding DNA: TGCGCCAGCAGCCAAGAAGGACCTTACAGGGGGAGCAATCAGCCCCAGCATTTT.

This clone was observed a single time. The chain combines TRBV7-6 with TRBJ1-1; 7 nucleotides match TRBD1. Germline V gives CDR1 SGHVS, CDR2 FNYEAQ. The length of the CDR3 is 15 residues. The junction had 11 bases not matched to a gene; V was cut back by 8 bases and J by 2 bases. The CDR3 DNA follows: TGTGCCAGCGGCAGTGAGGCAGGGGGTAACACTGAAGCTTTCTTT. Amino acid sequence: CASGSEAGGNTEAFF.

The chain carries TRBV28 and TRBJ2-2; the match to TRBD1 covers 7 bases. The CDR3 length is 14 residues. Germline trimming cut 6 bases from V and 3 bases from J; bases unmatched to any gene: 4. Germline V gives CDR1 MDHEN, CDR2 SYDVKM. CDR3 region: CASREDRHTGELFF. The CDR3 nucleotides read TGTGCCAGCAGGGAGGACAGGCACACCGGGGAGCTGTTTTTT.